This T cell receptor (beta chain) was obtained from a study of blood T cells in healthy people across ages. A sample-barcoded 5' primer and a J-beta primer mix were used in a second PCR of about 7 to 12 cycles. From the 5' RACE reads, TCRdb called clonotypes with MiXCR, one entry per CDR3 protein. The sample contains roughly 680,000 distinct CDR3 sequences, around 52% of which appear only once. This clonotype was found many times. Source material: blood. The TCR sequence derives from an elderly woman in good health.

The DNA of the CDR3 is TGTGCCAGCAGCTGGGCCGGGCCCTACAATGAGCAGTTCTTC. Translating gives CASSWAGPYNEQFF. J is TRBJ2-1 and V is TRBV7-2; D is ambiguous. Germline CDR1 reads SGHTA; CDR2 reads FQGNSA. CDR3 length equals 14 residues. Trimming pared 4 bases from V and 2 bases from J, leaving 9 bases between.